The clone carrying this TCR beta chain was recorded a few times. The method was immunoSEQ multiplex PCR; TCRdb's version includes in-frame clones alone and lacks a portion of them. Of 49,000 or so clones listed, around 85% are singletons. The data originate from a study of PD-1 blockade in mismatch repair-deficient tumors. V shed 1 base and J 0 bases; nucleotides not matched to a gene: 6. The CDR3 has 16 amino acids. TCR sequencing covered a few patients who responded to pembrolizumab. The TCR sequence derives from an adult with mismatch repair-deficient cancer. Sample: peripheral blood, taken roughly 21 weeks after starting pembrolizumab. The chain combines TRBV5-3 with TRBJ1-1, with TRBD1 matching over 7 bases. TRBV5-3 is recorded as an ORF, its role being uncertain. The CDR3 nucleotides read TGTGCCAGAAGCTTGACCAGGGGGATTATGAACACTGAAGCTTTCTTT. Translation: CARSLTRGIMNTEAFF.